The rows below give T cell receptor beta chains drawn from one sample of a study of blood T cell repertoires in COVID-19. Method: immunoSEQ multiplex PCR; TCRdb's copy keeps in-frame clones and lacks some. The sample lists more than 85,000 clones, approximately 72% occurring once. The sample taken for sequencing was peripheral blood. These receptors came from a woman between 65 and 79 years old with acute or convalescent COVID-19. Each CDR3 is given with its conserved first and last residue. Rows give clone size only sometimes, using once, few, many, or a class for an expanded clone.

>.|TRBV6-1|14
CASSETRTGEVAFF
>.|TRBV5-5|15
CASSSDVGGPETQYF
>.|TRBV7-9|17
CASSSLGQGARDQPQHF
>.|TRBV7-2|14
CASSSTTGYYGYTF
>.|TRBV28|12
CASSQGATEAFF
>.|TRBV6-6|18
CASSLQQTGSLYNSPLHF
>.|TRBV7-9|14
CASSPGGVGTEAFF
>.|TRBV3-1/TRBV3-2|13
CASSRKQDYEQYF
>.|TRBV6-5|13
CASSYFRGYEQYF
>.|TRBV30|15
CAWSPGLAIYNEQFF
>.|TRBV5-1|15
CASSKQGRDNSPLHF
>.|TRBV5-4|16
CASSLVLGQGNTEAFF
>.|TRBV5-1|19
CASSLAGLAGGRGTDTQYF
>.|TRBV7-2|15
CASSTRTGNQETQYF
>.|TRBV12-3/TRBV12-4|12
CASTGDHTEAFF
>.|TRBV21-1|16
CASSKEMGQGKETQYF
>.|TRBV5-6|15
CASSMRTGLADTQYF
>few|TRBV5-1|16
CASSPGTGEPIEKLFF
>.|TRBV10-2|12
CATETGGDEQYF
>few|TRBV2|13
CASREGFTGELFF
>.|TRBV28|16
CASSSIAVGEDYGYTF
>.|TRBV7-6|15
CASSLRRGGADTQYF
>.|TRBV5-4|16
CASSPPGGESYNEQFF